This T cell receptor beta chain was profiled in a study of T cells in Graves' hyperthyroidism and ophthalmopathy. This CDR3 is built from 17 residues. CDR1 is KGHSH, CDR2 LQKENI, per germline. Trimming removed 2 bases at V and 2 bases at J, with 16 bases between. RNA transcripts provided the source from which TCR beta CDR3 regions were amplified. HTBI primers were used for first-round RT-PCR of the TCR CDR3. From the multiplex PCR reads, TCRdb called clonotypes with MiXCR, one entry per CDR3 protein. The sample shows about 770,000 distinct CDR3 sequences, roughly 20% of them seen only once. This clonotype has more than one count but fewer than ten.

This clonotype was obtained from a woman in her forties or fifties with Graves' hyperthyroidism that later progressed to Graves' ophthalmopathy. This rearrangement joins TRBV18 to TRBJ2-1; D gene uncertain. Material for sequencing was blood. The chain's CDR3 is CASSPTTVPRTYNEQFF. The CDR3 nucleotides read TGTGCCAGCTCACCAACAACGGTCCCCAGGACCTACAATGAGCAGTTCTTC.